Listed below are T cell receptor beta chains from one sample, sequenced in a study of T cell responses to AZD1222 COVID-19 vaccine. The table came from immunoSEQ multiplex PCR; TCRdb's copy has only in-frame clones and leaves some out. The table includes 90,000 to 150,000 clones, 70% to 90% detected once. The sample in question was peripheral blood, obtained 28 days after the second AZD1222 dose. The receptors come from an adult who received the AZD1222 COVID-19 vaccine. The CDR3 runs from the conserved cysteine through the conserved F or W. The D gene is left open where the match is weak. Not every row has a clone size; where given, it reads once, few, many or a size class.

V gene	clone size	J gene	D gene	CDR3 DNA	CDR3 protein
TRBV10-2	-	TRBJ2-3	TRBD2	TGCGCCAGCAGTGAGATGTCTAGCGGGGTGCGCACAGATACGCAGTATTTT	CASSEMSSGVRTDTQYF
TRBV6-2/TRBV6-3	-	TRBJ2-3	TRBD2	TGTGCCAGCAGCGCCGGGACTAGCGCAGATACGCAGTATTTT	CASSAGTSADTQYF
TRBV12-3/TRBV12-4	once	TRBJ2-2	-	TGTGCCAGCAGTTTAGTGTCCCTCGGGGAGCTGTTTTTT	CASSLVSLGELFF
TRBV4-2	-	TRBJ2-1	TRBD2	TGTGCCAGCAGCCAAGATTCCCCTAGCGGGTACTCCTACAATGAGCAGTTCTTC	CASSQDSPSGYSYNEQFF
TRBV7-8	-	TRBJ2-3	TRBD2	TGTGCCAGCAGTTTCCTTCGGGAGCGGGGTTTGTGGTATTTT	CASSFLRERGLWYF
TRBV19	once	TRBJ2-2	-	TGTGCCAGTAGCGATGGGGGTATCGACACCGGGGAGCTGTTTTTT	CASSDGGIDTGELFF
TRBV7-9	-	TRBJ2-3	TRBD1	TGTGCCAGCAGGCGGACAGGGGACACAGATACGCAGTATTTT	CASRRTGDTDTQYF
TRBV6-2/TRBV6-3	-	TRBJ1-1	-	TGTGCCAGCAGCCTCGGGGGACATCCGAACACTGAAGCTTTCTTT	CASSLGGHPNTEAFF
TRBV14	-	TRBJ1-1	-	TGTGCCAGCAGCCATACTCCCATCCCCTATGTCATGAACACTGAAGCTTTCTTT	CASSHTPIPYVMNTEAFF
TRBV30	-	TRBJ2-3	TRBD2	TGTGCCTGGAGTGTGGGGGGGAGCACAGATACGCAGTATTTT	CAWSVGGSTDTQYF
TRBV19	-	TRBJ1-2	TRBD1	TGTGCCAGTAGCTACTATGTGACAGGGGATGACTACACCTTC	CASSYYVTGDDYTF
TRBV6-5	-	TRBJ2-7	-	TGTGCCAGCAGTTACTCGGGGACCCACTCCTACGAGCAGTACTTC	CASSYSGTHSYEQYF
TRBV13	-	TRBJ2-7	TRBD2	TGTGCCAGCAGCTTAGCTAGCGGGGGGCCCTTTGGCTACGAGCAGTACTTC	CASSLASGGPFGYEQYF
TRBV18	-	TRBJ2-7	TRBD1	TGTGCCAGCTCACCGGACAGGGCAATCCCCTACGAGCAGTACTTC	CASSPDRAIPYEQYF
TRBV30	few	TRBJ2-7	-	TGTGCCTGGAGTGCAGGGTACTCCTACGAGCAGTACTTC	CAWSAGYSYEQYF
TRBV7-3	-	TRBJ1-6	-	TGTGCCAGCAGGGGGGGGAATTCACCCCTCCACTTT	CASRGGNSPLHF
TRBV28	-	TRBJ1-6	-	TGTGCCAGCAGTTTCCAGGGGAAGTCACCCCTCCACTTT	CASSFQGKSPLHF
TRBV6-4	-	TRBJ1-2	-	TGTGCCAGCAGTGAGGGAAAGGGCTACACCTTC	CASSEGKGYTF
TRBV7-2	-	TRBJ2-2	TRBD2	TGTGCCAGCAGCCCTGGACTAGTAAGGACCGGGGAGCTGTTTTTT	CASSPGLVRTGELFF
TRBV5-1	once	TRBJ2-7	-	TGCGCCAGCAGCTTGGGAGGGCCTACTGCCGAGCAGTACTTC	CASSLGGPTAEQYF
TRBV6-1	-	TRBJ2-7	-	TGTGCCAGCAGTGAAGCAAGACTGGGGCAGGCTTCCTACGAGCAGTACTTC	CASSEARLGQASYEQYF
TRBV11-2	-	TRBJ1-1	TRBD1	TGTGCCAGCAGTTATCCCGGACAGGGAATTATGAACACTGAAGCTTTCTTT	CASSYPGQGIMNTEAFF
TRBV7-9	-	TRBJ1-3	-	TGTGCCAGCGCGGGACCCCTAGGCGCTGGAAACACCATATATTTT	CASAGPLGAGNTIYF
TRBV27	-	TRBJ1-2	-	TGTGCCAGCAGTTTCCGCGCAGGGGCCGGCTACACCTTC	CASSFRAGAGYTF
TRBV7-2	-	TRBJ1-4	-	TGTGCCAGCAGCTTTTCGCAGGGTAATGGGCTTGAAAAACTGTTTTTT	CASSFSQGNGLEKLFF
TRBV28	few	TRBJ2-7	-	TGTGCCAGCAGGAATCCAGGCTACGAGCAGTACTTC	CASRNPGYEQYF
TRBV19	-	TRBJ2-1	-	TGTGCCAGTACCAATACCCATCGCGGCCGCAATGAGCAGTTCTTC	CASTNTHRGRNEQFF
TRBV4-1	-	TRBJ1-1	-	TGCGCCAGCAGCCAAGTAGGGGGGAACACTGAAGCTTTCTTT	CASSQVGGNTEAFF
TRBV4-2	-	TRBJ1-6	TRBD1	TGTGCCAGCAGCCAAGTTTACAGGGGTAGCTATAATTCACCCCTCCACTTT	CASSQVYRGSYNSPLHF
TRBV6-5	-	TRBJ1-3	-	TGTGCCAGCAGGTACCTTGGCTCCGGAAACACCATATATTTT	CASRYLGSGNTIYF
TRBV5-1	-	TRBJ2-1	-	TGCGCCAGCAGCGATACTAAAACAGGGAACAATGAGCAGTTCTTC	CASSDTKTGNNEQFF
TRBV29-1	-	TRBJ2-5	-	TGCAGCGTTGATCAGGGAACGACCCAGTACTTC	CSVDQGTTQYF
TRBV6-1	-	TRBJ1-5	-	TGTGCCAGCAGTGAATTTGTGACAGGCACCAATCAGCCCCAGCATTTT	CASSEFVTGTNQPQHF
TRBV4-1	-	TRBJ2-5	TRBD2	TGCGCCAGCAGCCAAGATCTGACTAGCGGGGGGATCCAAGAGACCCAGTACTTC	CASSQDLTSGGIQETQYF
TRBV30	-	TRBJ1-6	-	TGTGCCTGGGAGGGACAACTTAATTCACCCCTCCACTTT	CAWEGQLNSPLHF
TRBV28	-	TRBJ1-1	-	TGTGCCAGCAAGACCCCTACTGAAGCTTTCTTT	CASKTPTEAFF
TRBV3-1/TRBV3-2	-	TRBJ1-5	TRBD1	TGTGCCAGCAGCCAGACAGGGTGGGGCAATCAGCCCCAGCATTTT	CASSQTGWGNQPQHF
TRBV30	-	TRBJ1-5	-	TGTGCCTGGAGTGTAGATAGCAATCAGCCCCAGCATTTT	CAWSVDSNQPQHF
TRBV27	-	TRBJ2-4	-	TGTGCCAGCAGTTATGGAAGCCTGAACCCTGCCAAAAACATTCAGTACTTC	CASSYGSLNPAKNIQYF
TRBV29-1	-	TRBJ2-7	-	TGCAGCGTGGGTTTTCGCTCCGAGCAGTACTTC	CSVGFRSEQYF
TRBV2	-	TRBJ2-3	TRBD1	TGTGCCAGCAGTATAGGACAGGACGATACGCAGTATTTT	CASSIGQDDTQYF
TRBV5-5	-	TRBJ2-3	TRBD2	TGTGCCAGCAGCCGGACTAGCGGGGGACCTAGCACAGATACGCAGTATTTT	CASSRTSGGPSTDTQYF
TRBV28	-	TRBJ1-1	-	TGTGCCAGCAGTTTACCCCCCTCTGAAGCTTTCTTT	CASSLPPSEAFF
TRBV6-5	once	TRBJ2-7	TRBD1	TGTGCCAGCAGGGGACAGGGGACCTACGAGCAGTACTTC	CASRGQGTYEQYF